Below, 29 T cell receptor beta chains from the same sample are listed, as sequenced in a study of neurological immune-mediated disorders. Time point of the sample: longitudinal time-point 2. TCRdb re-called the 5' RACE reads with MiXCR, one entry per CDR3 protein. The sample includes 70,000 to 95,000 distinct CDR3 sequences, roughly 13% of them seen just once. Specimen: PBMCs. These receptors originate from a female donor with HTLV-1-associated myelopathy (HAM/TSP).

This clonotype occurred many times. V and J are TRBV6-6 and TRBJ2-7, with a tentative D call TRBD1 (5 bases). Germline V gene sequence: CDR1 MNHNY, CDR2 SVGAGI (reference sequence). V was shortened by 5 bases and J by 6 bases, with 14 bases between the two germline ends. CDR3 length equals 13 residues. CDR3 amino acids: CASSRDSQREQYF. DNA for the CDR3: TGTGCCAGCAGTCGCGACAGCCAACGCGAGCAGTACTTC.

This clonotype was recorded many times. The chain links TRBV24-1 to TRBJ2-1, with D possibly matching TRBD1 (6 bases). V lost 9 bases and J lost 8, with 16 bases in between. The CDR3 consists of 13 residues. Germline V gives CDR1 KGHDR, CDR2 SFDVKD. The CDR3 sequence: CATQKQGIDEQFF. In DNA, the CDR3 is TGTGCCACCCAAAAACAGGGTATCGATGAGCAGTTCTTC.

At least ten counts were recorded for this clonotype. The chain has TRBV20-1 and TRBJ2-3; a weak D match, TRBD2 (6 bases). Germline lookup yields CDR1 DFQATT and CDR2 SNEGSKA (reference sequence). Deletions cut 5 bases from V and 7 bases from J, with 16 bases between. The CDR3 has 13 residues. The CDR3 bases are TGCAGTGCTCCTCCCTCTGGGGGGTATACGCAGTATTTT. Amino acid sequence: CSAPPSGGYTQYF.

Many counts were recorded for this clonotype. CDR3 sequence: CASSETSGGASDTQYF. The CDR3 DNA reads TGTGCCAGCAGCGAAACTAGCGGGGGGGCATCAGATACGCAGTATTTT. V gene TRBV7-2 combines with J gene TRBJ2-3, with 13 bases identical to TRBD2. V dropped 5 bases and J dropped 4; count of bases not matched to a gene: 6. Germline CDR1 SGHTA, CDR2 FQGNSA. The CDR3 is 16 residues long.

This clonotype was detected ten times or more. The chain couples TRBV4-1 to TRBJ2-1; D is possibly TRBD2 (7 bases). Germline V gene lookup returns CDR1 MGHRA and CDR2 YSYEKL. The CDR3 loop spans 17 amino acids. The V gene lost 0 bases and the J gene lost 8 bases, with 20 bases spanning the gap. CDR3 loop: CASSQERGGGGWDEQFF. For the CDR3, the DNA is TGCGCCAGCAGCCAAGAAAGGGGGGGTGGGGGATGGGATGAGCAGTTCTTC.

The chain uses TRBV27 and TRBJ2-7, with D tentatively TRBD2 (6 bases). Germline loops: CDR1 MNHEY, CDR2 SMNVEV (reference sequence). V was shortened by 3 bases and J by 5 bases, with 20 bases between the two germline ends. This CDR3 has 16 residues. Here the CDR3 DNA reads TGTGCCAGCAGTTTCTCCTGGGGGGAGCTGCAACACGAGCAGTACTTC. Translating it yields CASSFSWGELQHEQYF.

With regard to this clonotype: A read error may be the cause here, since a much bigger clone is one base away. The J gene is TRBJ2-5, the V gene TRBV9, with D tentatively TRBD2 (5 bases). The V gene's germline CDR1 is SGDLS and CDR2 YYNGEE. This CDR3 comprises 16 residues. The CDR3 DNA follows: TGTGCCATCAGCGTACTCTCCATGGGGTCGGGGGAGACCCAGTACTTC. Translation: CAISVLSMGSGETQYF.

This chain connects TRBV6-6 to TRBJ1-3; tentatively, D is TRBD1 (5 bases). The V end was cut by 4 bases, the J end by 3 bases, with 10 bases between. There are 14 residues in the CDR3. CDR1 is MNHNY, CDR2 SVGAGI, per germline (reference sequence). CDR3 DNA: TGTGCCAGCAGTTTAGGGACGGTTGGAAACACCATATATTTT. Residues: CASSLGTVGNTIYF.

This clonotype was detected ten times or more. The gene calls are TRBV5-1 and TRBJ2-7, with TRBD1 as a possible D gene (6 bases). The V gene's germline CDR1 is SGHRS and CDR2 YFSETQ. The CDR3 loop spans 16 amino acids. With 4 bases removed from V and 2 bases from J, the gap between germline ends came to 19 bases. The CDR3 DNA follows: TGCGCCAGCAGCCCAGGGGATGGCAGGGGTACCTACGAGCAGTACTTC. Amino acids: CASSPGDGRGTYEQYF.

In this sample, this clonotype turned up a few times. The chain couples TRBV10-3 to TRBJ2-7; 8 bases map to TRBD2. Germline loops: CDR1 ENHRY, CDR2 SYGVKD. The CDR3 is made up of 13 amino acids. The DNA for the CDR3 is TGTGCTGGCGGGGGGTCAACTTCCTACGAGCAGTACTTC. Its protein is CAGGGSTSYEQYF.

This clonotype came up many times. CDR3 in amino acids: CASSSSGGGPYNEQFF. CDR3 DNA sequence: TGTGCCAGCAGTTCCTCAGGCGGGGGACCTTACAATGAGCAGTTCTTC. The J gene is TRBJ2-1, the V gene TRBV28; 7 bases line up with TRBD2. Germline lookup yields CDR1 MDHEN and CDR2 SYDVKM. This CDR3 is 16 amino acids long. V shed 4 bases and J 4 bases; nucleotides not matched to a gene: 10.

This chain uses TRBV29-1 with TRBJ2-7; D uncertain. The CDR3 is made up of 12 amino acids. Trimming removed 8 bases at V and 2 bases at J, with 13 bases between. The germline CDR1 and CDR2 sequences are SQVTM and ANQGSEA. The CDR3 loop is CSIAPKTYEQYF. CDR3 in DNA: TGCAGCATTGCGCCCAAAACCTACGAGCAGTACTTC.

This clonotype showed up many times. The chain links TRBV27 to TRBJ1-1; 7 nucleotides match TRBD1. This CDR3 has 14 residues. Germline CDR1 is MNHEY and CDR2 is SMNVEV (reference sequence). V shed 4 bases, J shed 1 base, and the junction held 3 bases outside the gene matches. CDR3 sequence (DNA): TGTGCCAGCAGTTCGGGACAGAAGAACACTGAAGCTTTCTTT. Translation gives CASSSGQKNTEAFF.

This clonotype was counted ten times or more. The chain joins TRBV28 to TRBJ2-7; possibly TRBD1 for D (5 bases). V lost 2 bases, J lost 5 bases, and 7 bases lay in between. Germline lookup yields CDR1 MDHEN and CDR2 SYDVKM. There are 12 residues in the CDR3. CDR3 protein: CASSLAGHEQYF. The DNA of the CDR3 is TGTGCCAGCAGTTTAGCAGGGCACGAGCAGTACTTC.

The chain couples TRBV12-3 or TRBV12-4 to TRBJ2-6, with D perhaps TRBD1 (6 bases). With 8 bases removed from V and 2 bases from J, the gap between germline ends came to 19 bases. This CDR3 has 17 residues. CDR3 region: CASVPWTVGPGANVLTF. CDR3 DNA: TGTGCCAGCGTCCCCTGGACAGTGGGTCCTGGGGCCAACGTCCTGACTTTC.

Concerning this clonotype itself: An end of the junction differs from the germline gene, which may be a read error. The gene calls are TRBV7-9 and TRBJ2-5; no reliable D call. The CDR3 covers 14 residues. In germline, CDR1 is SEHNR, CDR2 FQNEAQ (reference sequence). The CDR3 sequence: CANSLVASQETQYF. CDR3 nucleotides: TGTGCCAACAGCTTAGTCGCTAGCCAAGAGACCCAGTACTTC. The variable domain in full, with the rest retrieved from reference TRBV7-9 and TRBJ2-5, is DTGVSQNPRHKITKRGQNVTFRCDPISEHNRLYWYRQTLGQGPEFLTYFQNEAQLEKSRLLSDRFSAERPKGSFSTLEIQRTEQGDSAMYLCANSLVASQETQYFGPGTRLLVL.

This clonotype was seen many times. The chain recombines TRBV12-3 or TRBV12-4 with TRBJ2-1; D perhaps matches TRBD1 (5 bases). CDR3 length: 13 residues. Between the trimmed V and J ends, which lost 3 bases and 7 bases, there was a span of 10 bases. The CDR3 region has the DNA TGTGCCAGCAGTTTGATAGGGGTTAATGAGCAGTTCTTC. Translated: CASSLIGVNEQFF.

This clonotype was observed many times. This chain links TRBV7-9 with TRBJ2-7; D is undetermined. Germline CDR1 and CDR2: SEHNR and FQNEAQ (reference sequence). The CDR3 has 13 amino acids. The germline V and J ends were trimmed by 4 bases and 10 bases, with 17 bases remaining between them. The CDR3 DNA reads as TGTGCCAGCAGCTCCTCTGTTGGGGTCGCCCAGTACTTC. This translates into CASSSSVGVAQYF.

This clonotype was picked up many times. The chain has TRBV29-1 and TRBJ2-7; 13 bases are a match to TRBD2. CDR3 length: 17 residues. V trimming: 4 bases; J trimming: 3 bases; junction bases outside the gene matches: 12. CDR1 and CDR2 (germline): SQVTM, ANQGSEA. The CDR3 DNA is TGCAGCGTTGGACCGCCGGGACTAGCGGGGTCCCTCTACGAGCAGTACTTC. Its translation is CSVGPPGLAGSLYEQYF.

This clonotype has a count of ten or more. The CDR3 spells CAIATAGGRDNEQFF. The CDR3 DNA reads TGTGCCATCGCAACGGCGGGGGGCCGGGACAATGAGCAGTTCTTC. This chain links TRBV24-1 with TRBJ2-1; 8 positions match TRBD2. Germline values: CDR1 KGHDR, CDR2 SFDVKD. This CDR3 spans 15 amino acids. V shed 11 bases and J 5 bases; nucleotides not matched to a gene: 13.

Ten or more counts support this clonotype. This chain links TRBV5-1 with TRBJ2-2, with 9 bases identical to TRBD2. The V segment lost 5 bases and the J segment 3 bases; nucleotides outside the gene matches: 5. Germline V gene data show CDR1 as SGHRS and CDR2 as YFSETQ. The CDR3 length is 15 residues. CDR3 in amino acids: CASSLAGAYTGELFF. CDR3 nucleotides: TGCGCCAGCAGTTTAGCGGGGGCCTACACCGGGGAGCTGTTTTTT.

This clonotype has a count of ten or more. The chain employs TRBV20-1 and TRBJ2-7, with TRBD1 matching over 9 bases. The CDR3 consists of 16 residues. The junction had 12 bases not matched to a gene; V was cut back by 2 bases and J by 4 bases. Germline values: CDR1 DFQATT, CDR2 SNEGSKA (reference sequence). The CDR3 region has the DNA TGCAGTGCTAGATCCCCATCAACAGGGGGCGGTTACGAGCAGTACTTC. This gives the protein CSARSPSTGGGYEQYF.

In this sample, this clonotype turned up once. It may be a read error: a sequence one base away is much more abundant. The rearrangement uses TRBV29-1 and TRBJ2-3; no definite D call. The J call could be wrong; TRBJ1-5 is a better fit for the DNA end. From germline, CDR1 is SQVTM and CDR2 ANQGSEA. This CDR3 has 13 residues. CDR3 region: CSSRDSGEDTQHF. CDR3 sequence (DNA): TGCAGTTCCCGGGATAGCGGAGAGGATACGCAGCATTTT.

This clonotype was observed at least ten times. The genes are TRBV28 and TRBJ2-7; 11 nucleotides agree with TRBD1. With V trimmed by 7 bases and J by 3 bases, 5 bases remained unmatched. Germline V gives CDR1 MDHEN, CDR2 SYDVKM. CDR3 length: 14 residues. The CDR3 bases are TGTGCCAGCACCGGGACAGGGGGTTACTACGAGCAGTACTTC. This gives the protein CASTGTGGYYEQYF.

This clonotype was counted at least ten times. The chain couples TRBV5-1 to TRBJ1-2, with 8 bases matching TRBD1. V was pared by 3 bases and J by 7 bases, with 5 bases of the junction left unmatched. Germline CDR1 SGHRS, CDR2 YFSETQ. The CDR3 has 13 amino acids. The CDR3 DNA reads TGCGCCAGCAGCTGGGACAGGTCGTTTGGCTACACCTTC. Residues: CASSWDRSFGYTF.

This rearrangement joins TRBV9 to TRBJ2-4; D ambiguous. The germline V and J ends were trimmed by 7 bases and 8 bases, with 10 bases remaining between them. The V gene's germline CDR1 is SGDLS and CDR2 YYNGEE. This CDR3 is 11 amino acids long. CDR3 loop: CASAHQDIQYF. Written as DNA, the CDR3 is TGTGCCAGCGCCCACCAAGACATTCAGTACTTC. The whole variable domain, filled in from reference TRBV9 and TRBJ2-4, reads DSGVTQTPKHLITATGQRVTLRCSPRSGDLSVYWYQQSLDQGLQFLIQYYNGEERAKGNILERFSAQQFPDLHSELNLSSLELGDSALYFCASAHQDIQYFGAGTRLSVL.

In its sample, this clonotype was seen many times. This chain uses TRBV5-1 with TRBJ2-2; 7 bases agree with TRBD2. The J segment lost 2 bases and the V segment lost 4 bases, leaving 8 bases of the junction unmatched. The CDR3 loop spans 16 amino acids. Germline CDR1 reads SGHRS; CDR2 reads YFSETQ. CDR3 sequence: CASSGRGRTNTGELFF. In DNA, the CDR3 is TGCGCCAGCAGCGGGAGGGGACGGACTAACACCGGGGAGCTGTTTTTT.

V usage is TRBV5-1 and J usage is TRBJ2-4, with a weak D call TRBD2 (5 bases). The germline V gene has CDR1 SGHRS and CDR2 YFSETQ. Trimming removed 0 bases from V and 1 base from J, with 14 bases in between. The CDR3 is 17 amino acids. In DNA, the CDR3 is TGCGCCAGCAGCTTGGCCCGGGGAGCTGGCGCCAAAAACATTCAGTACTTC. Its protein product is CASSLARGAGAKNIQYF.

This clonotype was observed at least ten times. The rearrangement links TRBV27 to TRBJ2-1, with D possibly being TRBD2 (6 bases). This CDR3 has 15 amino acids. V was pared by 5 bases and J by 1 base, with 12 bases between. Per germline, CDR1 MNHEY and CDR2 SMNVEV (reference sequence). Here the CDR3 reads CASSPSVISYNEQFF. DNA of the CDR3: TGTGCCAGCAGTCCTAGCGTGATTTCCTACAATGAGCAGTTCTTC.